This is a list of T cell receptor beta chains from one sample in a study of T-cell reconstitution after alpha-beta-depleted transplantation in children. TCRdb fed the PCR reads into MiXCR, producing one record per CDR3 protein. The sample carries about 980,000 distinct CDR3 sequences, less than 30% recorded once. The specimen comprised PBMCs, mostly from graft donor cells, sampled 360 days after TCRalphabeta/CD19-depleted stem cell transplant. These receptors came from a boy under two years old who had a stem cell transplant for SCID, so the T cells may come from the graft donor. CDR3s include the opening cysteine and the closing phenylalanine or tryptophan. Fields, in order: J gene, V gene, clone size, D gene, CDR3 DNA, CDR3 protein. The D gene is left open where the match is weak. Not every row has a clone size; where given, it reads once, few, many or a size class.

>TRBJ2-3|TRBV12-3/TRBV12-4|few|NA
TGTGCCAGCAGACCGCCGGGGGCAGATACGCAGTATTTT
CASRPPGADTQYF
>TRBJ2-2|TRBV4-1|NA|NA
TGCGCCAGCAGCCAAGCCCACGGCTCAGGGGAGCTGTTTTTT
CASSQAHGSGELFF
>TRBJ1-1|TRBV28|many|NA
TGTGCCAGCAGTCCGCGGACACCCAACACTGAAGCTTTCTTT
CASSPRTPNTEAFF
>TRBJ2-4|TRBV2|NA|NA
TGTGCCGGAAAGCTGGGGCTAGCCAAAAACATTCAGTACTTC
CAGKLGLAKNIQYF
>TRBJ2-1|TRBV27|NA|TRBD2
TGTGCCAGCAGCCGGTGGACTAGCGGGCCCTACAATGAGCAGTTCTTC
CASSRWTSGPYNEQFF
>TRBJ2-3|TRBV7-2|once|NA
TGTGCCAGCAGCTTAGAGATAGGTTCGCAGTATTTT
CASSLEIGSQYF
>TRBJ1-1|TRBV6-2/TRBV6-3|NA|NA
TGTGCCAGCAGTCCGGGCATCGGTCTTTCCTCGAACACTGAAGCTTTCTTT
CASSPGIGLSSNTEAFF
>TRBJ2-6|TRBV7-6|NA|NA
TGTGCCAGCAGCTTAGCCCCGTTCCCTGGGGCCAACGTCCTGACTTTC
CASSLAPFPGANVLTF
>TRBJ2-4|TRBV20-1|few|TRBD1
TGCAGTGCTAGCACGGACAGGACCCAAAACATTCAGTACTTC
CSASTDRTQNIQYF
>TRBJ2-3|TRBV5-1|few|TRBD1
TGCGCCAGCAACAAAGCAGGGGGTGGAAGCACAGATACGCAGTATTTT
CASNKAGGGSTDTQYF
>TRBJ2-1|TRBV2|few|NA
TGTGCCAGCAGTGTCCCCCAGGGCGGGGAAGGGAAGTTCTTC
CASSVPQGGEGKFF
>TRBJ2-1|TRBV4-1|many|TRBD2
TGCGCCAGCAGCCAAGGTCCCCATCCTCTAGCGGCGCCCTACAATGAGCAGTTCTTC
CASSQGPHPLAAPYNEQFF
>TRBJ2-1|TRBV7-3|NA|NA
TGTGCCAGCAGCTTAACGCGGGGACCCTCCTACAATGAGCAGTTCTTC
CASSLTRGPSYNEQFF
>TRBJ1-1|TRBV7-6|NA|NA
TGTGCCAGCAGTAGTTACGGACAAGAAGCTTTCTTT
CASSSYGQEAFF
>TRBJ1-2|TRBV20-1|few|NA
TGCAGTGCTAGAGTACACAAAAACTATGGCTACACCTTC
CSARVHKNYGYTF
>TRBJ2-7|TRBV2|few|TRBD1
TGTGCCAGCAGTGAGGACAGGGTCAACGAGCAGTACTTC
CASSEDRVNEQYF
>TRBJ2-3|TRBV7-2|few|TRBD2
TGTGCCAGCAGCCCCGGGACTAGCGGGTGGACAGATACGCAGTATTTT
CASSPGTSGWTDTQYF
>TRBJ1-2|TRBV27|NA|NA
TGTGCCAGCAGTCAAAACAGGCTTTCCTATGGCTACACCTTC
CASSQNRLSYGYTF
>TRBJ1-5|TRBV12-3/TRBV12-4|NA|NA
TGTGCCAGCAGTTTGGGTCGAGGAGGACAGCGACTTAGGCCCCAGCATTTT
CASSLGRGGQRLRPQHF
>TRBJ1-2|TRBV20-1|NA|NA
TGCAGCGCGAGAACGGGTGGCTACACCTTC
CSARTGGYTF
>TRBJ2-7|TRBV5-1|NA|NA
TGCGCCAGCAGCTTGGATCGGCAGTTCGGCGAGCAGTACTTC
CASSLDRQFGEQYF
>TRBJ2-1|TRBV28|few|NA
TGTGCCAGCAGTTTCCGGCCTTATGAGCAGTTCTTC
CASSFRPYEQFF
>TRBJ1-1|TRBV5-1|NA|NA
TGCGCCAGCAGTTCGGGCCCCGACACAGAAGCTTTCTTT
CASSSGPDTEAFF
>TRBJ1-1|TRBV4-3|NA|NA
TGCGCCAGCAGCCAAGGAGTCCTACCGAACACTGAAGCTTTCTTT
CASSQGVLPNTEAFF
>TRBJ2-7|TRBV9|few|TRBD2
TGTGCCAGCCTTCGAGCGGGGGGGCTCTACGAGCAGTACTTC
CASLRAGGLYEQYF
>TRBJ2-1|TRBV24-1|NA|TRBD2
TGTGCCACCAGTGGCGTGGAGCGGGGCCCTAGTGAGCAGTTCTTC
CATSGVERGPSEQFF
>TRBJ2-1|TRBV5-1|NA|TRBD2
TGCGCCAGCAACGGGGGGGACCCCCACTACAATGAGCAGTTCTTC
CASNGGDPHYNEQFF
>TRBJ2-1|TRBV11-2|many|NA
TGTGCCAGCAGCTTTACGAACGCAGGGCACGGAAATGAGCAGTTCTTC
CASSFTNAGHGNEQFF
>TRBJ2-5|TRBV5-1|few|NA
TGCGCCAGCAGCTTAAGACCGCGGGGCGGGGAGACCCAGTACTTC
CASSLRPRGGETQYF
>TRBJ1-2|TRBV11-2|once|NA
TGTGCCAGCAGCTTAGATGGGGGGTACTATGGCTACACCTTC
CASSLDGGYYGYTF
>TRBJ2-5|TRBV11-2|NA|TRBD1
TGTGCCAGCAGCTTCACCGGGACAGCTGCAGAGACCCAGTACTTC
CASSFTGTAAETQYF
>TRBJ2-3|TRBV12-3/TRBV12-4|NA|NA
TGTGCCAGCAGTTTAGGTGGCAGGACGATTGATACGCAGTATTTT
CASSLGGRTIDTQYF
>TRBJ1-1|TRBV12-3/TRBV12-4|NA|NA
TGTGCCAGCAGCCCAGGGACTCAAAGGAGAGCTTTCTTT
CASSPGTQRRAFF
>TRBJ1-3|TRBV5-5|NA|TRBD1
TGTGCCAGCAGCTCAGGGGGACCAGAACTCTTGACGAACACCATATATTTT
CASSSGGPELLTNTIYF
>TRBJ2-3|TRBV20-1|NA|NA
TGCAGTGCTAGAGTGGGGCCCCACACAGATACGCAGTATTTT
CSARVGPHTDTQYF
>TRBJ2-7|TRBV5-5|NA|NA
TGTGCCAGCAGCTTTGGCCTTCACCTCACCTACGAGCAGTACTTC
CASSFGLHLTYEQYF
>TRBJ1-1|TRBV29-1|NA|TRBD1
TGCAGCGTGCGACAGGGGCAGACCCTAAACACTGAAGCTTTCTTT
CSVRQGQTLNTEAFF
>TRBJ2-1|TRBV12-3/TRBV12-4|NA|NA
TGTGCCAGCAGATTACACAGGGACAATGAGCAGTTCTTC
CASRLHRDNEQFF
>TRBJ2-5|TRBV5-6|few|NA
TGTGCCAGCAGCTTGGCCGGAGATGGGACCGCGGGGACCCAGTACTTC
CASSLAGDGTAGTQYF
>TRBJ1-2|TRBV7-3|few|NA
TGTGCCAGCAGCTCGGACACAAACCCGGGCGGCTACACCTTC
CASSSDTNPGGYTF
>TRBJ2-7|TRBV2|NA|NA
TGTGCCAGCAGCGCACAGTCCTACGAGCAGTACTTC
CASSAQSYEQYF
>TRBJ2-1|TRBV4-1|few|NA
TGCGCCAGCAGCCAAGGAAGGGACCTTAGCTCCTACAATGAGCAGTTCTTC
CASSQGRDLSSYNEQFF
>TRBJ2-5|TRBV12-3/TRBV12-4|many|NA
TGTGCCAGCAGTTTAGGGGTCCCGGAGACCCAGTACTTC
CASSLGVPETQYF
>TRBJ2-6|TRBV5-1|NA|NA
TGCGCCAGCAGACGATACGATCCCCTTTTTACCTCTGGGGCCAACGTCCTGACTTTC
CASRRYDPLFTSGANVLTF
>TRBJ1-1|TRBV27|many|NA
TGTGCCAGCAGTTATAATCCCAACGGGAACACTGAAGCTTTCTTT
CASSYNPNGNTEAFF
>TRBJ2-7|TRBV7-8|few|NA
TGTGCCAGCAGCACCGGACGGGCCTACGAGCAGTACTTC
CASSTGRAYEQYF
>TRBJ2-7|TRBV15|NA|NA
TGTGCCACCAGCAGAGATAGCCCCTACGAGCAGTACTTC
CATSRDSPYEQYF
>TRBJ2-7|TRBV2|NA|NA
TGTGCCAGCAGGCCATCACAGGGAAACGAGCAGTACTTC
CASRPSQGNEQYF
>TRBJ2-3|TRBV7-2|NA|TRBD2
TGTGCCAGCACCTCCCGGACTAGCTCCACAGATACGCAGTATTTT
CASTSRTSSTDTQYF
>TRBJ2-1|TRBV6-5|NA|TRBD2
TGTGCCAGCAGTTATCGGGGGGAGACCTACAATGAGCAGTTCTTC
CASSYRGETYNEQFF
>TRBJ2-7|TRBV5-5|few|TRBD2
TGTGCCAGCAGCTTGGGTATGGCGGGGGGGACCTACGAGCAGTACTTC
CASSLGMAGGTYEQYF
>TRBJ1-5|TRBV28|few|TRBD1
TGTGCCAGCAGGAAGGGACAGGGGGTGGGCTGGCCCCAGCATTTT
CASRKGQGVGWPQHF
>TRBJ2-1|TRBV28|few|NA
TGTGCCAGCAGTTTATGGGGAGGGGGTTCCTACAATGAGCAGTTCTTC
CASSLWGGGSYNEQFF